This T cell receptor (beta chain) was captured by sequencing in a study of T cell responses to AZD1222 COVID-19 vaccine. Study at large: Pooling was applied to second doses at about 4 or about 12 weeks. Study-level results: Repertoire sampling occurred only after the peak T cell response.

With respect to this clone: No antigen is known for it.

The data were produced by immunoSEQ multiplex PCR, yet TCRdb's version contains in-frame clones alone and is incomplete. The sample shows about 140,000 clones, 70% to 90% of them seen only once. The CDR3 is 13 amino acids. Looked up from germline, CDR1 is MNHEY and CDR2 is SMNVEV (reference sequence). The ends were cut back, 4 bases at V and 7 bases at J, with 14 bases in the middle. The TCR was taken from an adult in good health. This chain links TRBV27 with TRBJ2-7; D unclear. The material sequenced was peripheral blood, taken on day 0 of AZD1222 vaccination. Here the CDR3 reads CASSWNPRGEQYF. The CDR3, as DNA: TGTGCCAGCAGTTGGAACCCCCGAGGAGAGCAGTACTTC.